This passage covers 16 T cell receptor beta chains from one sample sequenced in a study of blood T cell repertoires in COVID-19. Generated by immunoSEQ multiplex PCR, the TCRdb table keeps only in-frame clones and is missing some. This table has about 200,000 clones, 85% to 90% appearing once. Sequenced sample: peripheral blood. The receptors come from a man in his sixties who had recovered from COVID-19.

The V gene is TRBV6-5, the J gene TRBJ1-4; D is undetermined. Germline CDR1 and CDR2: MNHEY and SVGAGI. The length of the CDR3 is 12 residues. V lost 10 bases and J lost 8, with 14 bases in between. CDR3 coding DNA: TGTGCCACCCTCCGGAGGATGGAAAAACTGTTTTTT. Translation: CATLRRMEKLFF.

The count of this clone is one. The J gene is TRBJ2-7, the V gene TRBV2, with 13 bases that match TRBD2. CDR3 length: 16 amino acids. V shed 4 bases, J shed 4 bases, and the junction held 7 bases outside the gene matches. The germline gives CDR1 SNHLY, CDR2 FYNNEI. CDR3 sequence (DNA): TGTGCCAGCAGTGCGCTCAGGACTAGCGGGGGATACGAGCAGTACTTC. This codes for CASSALRTSGGYEQYF. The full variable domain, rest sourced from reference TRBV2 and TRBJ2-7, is EPEVTQTPSHQVTQMGQEVILRCVPISNHLYFYWYRQILGQKVEFLVSFYNNEISEKSEIFDDQFSVERPDGSNFTLKIRSTKLEDSAMYFCASSALRTSGGYEQYFGPGTRLTVT.

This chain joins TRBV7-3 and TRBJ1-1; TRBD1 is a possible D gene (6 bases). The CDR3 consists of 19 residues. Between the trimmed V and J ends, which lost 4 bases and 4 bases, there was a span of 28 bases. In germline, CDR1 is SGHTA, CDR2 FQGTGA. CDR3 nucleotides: TGTGCCAGCAGCTCCCCTACGGGATTGGGGGCTCCCCCGTGCACTGAAGCTTTCTTT. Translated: CASSSPTGLGAPPCTEAFF. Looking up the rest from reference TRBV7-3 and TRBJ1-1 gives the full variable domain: GAGVSQTPSNKVTEKGKYVELRCDPISGHTALYWYRQSLGQGPEFLIYFQGTGAADDSGLPNDRFFAVRPEGSVSTLKIQRTERGDSAVYLCASSSPTGLGAPPCTEAFFGQGTRLTVV.

CDR3 sequence (DNA): TGTGCCAGCAGCTTTGGACTTGGGAATGAGCAGTTCTTC. Protein: CASSFGLGNEQFF. This rearrangement joins TRBV6-5 to TRBJ2-1; possibly TRBD2 for D (5 bases). The germline gives CDR1 MNHEY, CDR2 SVGAGI. Trimming removed 6 bases from V and 7 bases from J, with 13 bases in between. The CDR3 has 13 amino acids.

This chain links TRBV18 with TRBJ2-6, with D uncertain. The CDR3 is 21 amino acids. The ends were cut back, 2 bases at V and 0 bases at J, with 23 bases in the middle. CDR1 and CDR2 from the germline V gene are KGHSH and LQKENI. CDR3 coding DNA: TGTGCCAGCTCACCAATGGTCCGTTCCATCAAAACTAACTCTGGGGCCAACGTCCTGACTTTC. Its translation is CASSPMVRSIKTNSGANVLTF.

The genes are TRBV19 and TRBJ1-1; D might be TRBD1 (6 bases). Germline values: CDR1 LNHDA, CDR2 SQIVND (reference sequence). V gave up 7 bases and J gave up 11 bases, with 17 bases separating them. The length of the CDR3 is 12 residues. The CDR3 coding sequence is TGTGCCAGTACTACCGACAGGCCTCTGGCTTTCTTT. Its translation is CASTTDRPLAFF. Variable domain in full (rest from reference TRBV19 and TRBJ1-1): DGGITQSPKYLFRKEGQNVTLSCEQNLNHDAMYWYRQDPGQGLRLIYYSQIVNDFQKGDIAEGYSVSREKKESFPLTVTSAQKNPTAFYLCASTTDRPLAFFGQGTRLTVV.

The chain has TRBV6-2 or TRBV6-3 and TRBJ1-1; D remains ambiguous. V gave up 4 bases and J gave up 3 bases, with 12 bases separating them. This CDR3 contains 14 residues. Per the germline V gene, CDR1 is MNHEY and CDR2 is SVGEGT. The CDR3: CASSWVFGYTEAFF. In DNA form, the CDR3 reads TGTGCCAGCAGTTGGGTTTTCGGGTACACTGAAGCTTTCTTT.

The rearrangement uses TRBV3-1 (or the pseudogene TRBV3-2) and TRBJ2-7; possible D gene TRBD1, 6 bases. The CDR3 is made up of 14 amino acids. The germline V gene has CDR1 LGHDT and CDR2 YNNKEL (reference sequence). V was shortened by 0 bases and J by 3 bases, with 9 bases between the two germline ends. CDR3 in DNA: TGTGCCAGCAGCCAAGAAAGGGGGTTCTACGAGCAGTACTTC. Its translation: CASSQERGFYEQYF.

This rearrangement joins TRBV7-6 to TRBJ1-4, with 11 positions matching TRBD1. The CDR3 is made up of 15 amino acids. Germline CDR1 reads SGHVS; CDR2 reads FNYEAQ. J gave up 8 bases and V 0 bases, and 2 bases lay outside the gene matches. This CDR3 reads CASSLAGTGGEKLFF. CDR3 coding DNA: TGTGCCAGCAGCTTAGCGGGGACAGGGGGAGAAAAACTGTTTTTT. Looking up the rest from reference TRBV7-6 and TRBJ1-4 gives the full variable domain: GAGVSQSPRYKVTKRGQDVALRCDPISGHVSLYWYRQALGQGPEFLTYFNYEAQQDKSGLPNDRFSAERPEGSISTLTIQRTEQRDSAMYRCASSLAGTGGEKLFFGSGTQLSVL.

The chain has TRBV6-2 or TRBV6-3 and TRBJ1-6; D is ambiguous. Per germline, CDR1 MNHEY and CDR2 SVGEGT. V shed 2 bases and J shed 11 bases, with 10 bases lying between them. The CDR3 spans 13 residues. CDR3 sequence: CASSYGQRAPLHF. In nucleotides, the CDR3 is TGTGCCAGCAGTTACGGGCAGAGGGCACCCCTCCACTTT.

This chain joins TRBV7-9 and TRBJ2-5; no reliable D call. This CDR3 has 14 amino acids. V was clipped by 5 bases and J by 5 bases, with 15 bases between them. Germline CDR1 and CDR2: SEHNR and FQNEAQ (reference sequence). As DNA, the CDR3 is TGTGCCAGCAGCCTATCCAGCGTTCCTGAGACCCAGTACTTC. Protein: CASSLSSVPETQYF.

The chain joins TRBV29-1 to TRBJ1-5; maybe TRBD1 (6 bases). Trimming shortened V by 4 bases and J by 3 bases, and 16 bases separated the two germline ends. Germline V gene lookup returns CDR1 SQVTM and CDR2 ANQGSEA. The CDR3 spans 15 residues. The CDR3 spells CSVGGGVGANQPQHF. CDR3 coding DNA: TGCAGCGTTGGAGGGGGGGTAGGGGCCAATCAGCCCCAGCATTTT.

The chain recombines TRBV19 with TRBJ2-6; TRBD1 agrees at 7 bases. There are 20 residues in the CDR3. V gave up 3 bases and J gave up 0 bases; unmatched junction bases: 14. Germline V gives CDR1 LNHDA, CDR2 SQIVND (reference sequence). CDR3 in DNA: TGTGCCAGTAGTATTCTTTCCGCCAGGGGGTATCCCTCTGGGGCCAACGTCCTGACTTTC. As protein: CASSILSARGYPSGANVLTF. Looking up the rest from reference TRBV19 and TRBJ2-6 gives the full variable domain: DGGITQSPKYLFRKEGQNVTLSCEQNLNHDAMYWYRQDPGQGLRLIYYSQIVNDFQKGDIAEGYSVSREKKESFPLTVTSAQKNPTAFYLCASSILSARGYPSGANVLTFGAGSRLTVL.

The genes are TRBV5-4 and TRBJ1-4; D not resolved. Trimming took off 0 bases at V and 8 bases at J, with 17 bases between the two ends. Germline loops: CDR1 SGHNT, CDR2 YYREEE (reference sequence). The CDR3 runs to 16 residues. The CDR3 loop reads CASSLGQSGTGEKLFF. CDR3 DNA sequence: TGTGCCAGCAGCTTGGGGCAGAGCGGCACGGGAGAAAAACTGTTTTTT.

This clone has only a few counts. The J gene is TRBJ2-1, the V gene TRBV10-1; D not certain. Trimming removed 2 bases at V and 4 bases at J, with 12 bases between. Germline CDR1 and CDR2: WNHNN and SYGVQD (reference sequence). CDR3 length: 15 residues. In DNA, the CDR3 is TGCGCCAGCAGTGAGGTCCCGTCCCCTTACAATGAGCAGTTCTTC. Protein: CASSEVPSPYNEQFF.

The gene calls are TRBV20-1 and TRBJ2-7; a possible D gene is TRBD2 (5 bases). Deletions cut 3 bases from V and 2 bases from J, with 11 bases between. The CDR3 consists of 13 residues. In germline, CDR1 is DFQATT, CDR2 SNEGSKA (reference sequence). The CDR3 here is CSASKDGTYEQYF. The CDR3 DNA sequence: TGCAGTGCTAGTAAGGACGGGACCTACGAGCAGTACTTC.